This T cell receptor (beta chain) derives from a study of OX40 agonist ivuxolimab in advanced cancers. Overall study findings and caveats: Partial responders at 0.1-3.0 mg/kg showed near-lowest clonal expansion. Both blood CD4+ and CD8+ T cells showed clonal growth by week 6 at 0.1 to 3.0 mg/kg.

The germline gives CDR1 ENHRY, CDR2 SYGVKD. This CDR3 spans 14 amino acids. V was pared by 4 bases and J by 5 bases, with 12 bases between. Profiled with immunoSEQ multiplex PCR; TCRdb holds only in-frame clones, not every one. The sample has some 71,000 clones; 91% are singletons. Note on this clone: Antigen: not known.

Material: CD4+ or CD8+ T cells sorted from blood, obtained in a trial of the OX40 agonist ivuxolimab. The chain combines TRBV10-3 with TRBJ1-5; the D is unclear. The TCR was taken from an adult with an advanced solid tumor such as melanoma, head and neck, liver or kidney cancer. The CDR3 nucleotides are TGTGCCATCAGTGGGGGAGGGATGGATCAGCCCCAGCATTTT. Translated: CAISGGGMDQPQHF.